The next 16 T cell receptor beta chains were all read from a single sample in a study of blood T cell repertoires in COVID-19. TCRdb's table, derived via immunoSEQ multiplex PCR, lists solely in-frame clones and lacks some. The top ten hold roughly 2.9% of the sample, which has 150,000 to 200,000 clones, approximately 88% seen once. Sequences were obtained from peripheral blood. The receptor set was obtained from a woman in her sixties or seventies with acute or convalescent COVID-19.

The chain uses TRBV3-1 (or the pseudogene TRBV3-2) and TRBJ1-1; 10 nucleotides align to TRBD1. With 3 bases clipped from V and 0 bases from J, the junction kept 1 base outside the gene matches. The CDR3 extends over 15 amino acids. Germline V gene sequence: CDR1 LGHDT, CDR2 YNNKEL (reference sequence). This CDR3 is CASSQDRGMNTEAFF. CDR3 nucleotides: TGTGCCAGCAGCCAGGACAGGGGGATGAACACTGAAGCTTTCTTT.

This clone showed up just once. The rearrangement links TRBV29-1 to TRBJ1-2; 11 nucleotides match TRBD1. With 6 bases clipped from V and 3 bases from J, the junction kept 6 bases outside the gene matches. CDR1 SQVTM and CDR2 ANQGSEA come from the germline V gene. CDR3 length: 14 amino acids. CDR3 sequence (DNA): TGCAGCGTGGGAGGACAGGGGGCAGACTATGGCTACACCTTC. This codes for CSVGGQGADYGYTF.

The chain carries TRBV18 and TRBJ2-5, with TRBD2 matching over 9 bases. CDR1 KGHSH and CDR2 LQKENI come from the germline V gene. The ends lost 3 bases at V and 5 bases at J; junction bases unmatched: 13. The CDR3 runs 17 residues. The CDR3 DNA sequence: TGTGCCAGCTCACCCGGGGGAGCGGGGGGAATCCTGGAGACCCAGTACTTC. Translating it yields CASSPGGAGGILETQYF.

The genes are TRBV6-6 and TRBJ2-7, with a possible D match to TRBD2 (5 bases). The CDR3 runs 15 residues. V shed 0 bases and J shed 3 bases, with 12 bases lying between them. The germline V gene encodes CDR1 MNHNY and CDR2 SVGAGI (reference sequence). CDR3 in DNA: TGTGCCAGCAGTTACTCGATGGCCACTAGCTACGAGCAGTACTTC. Its translation: CASSYSMATSYEQYF.

The rearrangement joins TRBV20-1 to TRBJ2-7, with D perhaps matching TRBD1 (5 bases). Germline V CDR1 and CDR2: DFQATT, SNEGSKA (reference sequence). This CDR3 contains 9 residues. V lost 6 bases and J 13 bases, leaving 13 bases between the germline ends. The CDR3 DNA reads as TGCAGTGCAGCAAGGGGCCTATACTTC. It yields the protein CSAARGLYF.

The chain carries TRBV5-1 and TRBJ2-7; D perhaps matches TRBD1 (5 bases). V gave up 0 bases and J gave up 3 bases, with 10 bases separating them. This CDR3 region has 14 residues. Germline V gene sequence: CDR1 SGHRS, CDR2 YFSETQ. For the CDR3, the DNA is TGCGCCAGCAGCTTGGAAAGCAGGGACTACGAGCAGTACTTC. This encodes CASSLESRDYEQYF.

This clone occurred once. The genes are TRBV7-2 and TRBJ1-1; 7 bases are a match to TRBD1. CDR1 is SGHTA and CDR2 is FQGNSA in the germline V gene. Trimming took 3 bases from V and 5 from J; bases not matched to a gene: 9. This CDR3 is built from 15 residues. The CDR3 coding sequence is TGTGCCAGCAGCTTGTTGACAGGGCAGGGGACTGAAGCTTTCTTT. Its translation: CASSLLTGQGTEAFF.

The chain is built from TRBV29-1 and TRBJ1-1; 8 nucleotides align to TRBD1. The CDR3 is 12 residues long. CDR1 is SQVTM, CDR2 ANQGSEA, per germline. Trimming cost V 5 bases and J 8 bases; bases outside gene matches: 7. CDR3 loop: CSVRTGIAEAFF. The CDR3 nucleotides read TGCAGCGTTCGGACAGGGATCGCCGAAGCTTTCTTT.

The J gene is TRBJ1-1, the V gene TRBV4-2; no definite D call. Trimming took off 4 bases at V and 8 bases at J, with 17 bases between the two ends. CDR3 length: 14 amino acids. The V gene's germline CDR1 is LGHNA and CDR2 YNFKEQ. The CDR3 nucleotides read TGTGCCAGCAGCCCCCCTCCCCCCCTACAGGAAGCTTTCTTT. Encoded protein: CASSPPPPLQEAFF.

The rearrangement uses TRBV6-5 and TRBJ1-2; D ambiguous. This CDR3 is 14 amino acids long. Trimming shortened V by 2 bases and J by 1 base, and 8 bases separated the two germline ends. From germline, CDR1 is MNHEY and CDR2 SVGAGI. The CDR3 DNA is TGTGCCAGCAGTTACAGGCGGGATAACTATGGCTACACCTTC. This gives the protein CASSYRRDNYGYTF.

This sequence joins TRBV29-1 and TRBJ2-7, with 8 bases lining up with TRBD2. Germline assignment: CDR1 SQVTM and CDR2 ANQGSEA. CDR3 length: 14 residues. After removal of 6 bases from V and 3 bases from J, the junction contained 10 bases not matched to a gene. The CDR3 DNA reads as TGCAGCGTCCTCGATAGCGGGGTTCGCTACGAGCAGTACTTC. Its protein is CSVLDSGVRYEQYF.

The chain links TRBV6-2 or TRBV6-3 to TRBJ1-5; tentatively, D is TRBD1 (5 bases). Germline CDR1 and CDR2: MNHEY and SVGEGT. The germline V and J ends were trimmed by 5 bases and 0 bases, with 17 bases remaining between them. The CDR3 loop spans 17 amino acids. DNA of the CDR3: TGTGCCAGCAGTCCAGTGGGTTTGACAGCTAGCAATCAGCCCCAGCATTTT. Amino acid sequence: CASSPVGLTASNQPQHF.

The V gene is TRBV4-3, the J gene TRBJ2-3; 9 bases are a match to TRBD2. V lost 4 bases, J lost 0 bases, and 5 bases stayed unmatched. The CDR3 contains 16 residues. The germline gives CDR1 LGHNA, CDR2 YSLEER. The CDR3 spells CASSRVAGASTDTQYF. CDR3 DNA sequence: TGCGCCAGCAGCCGAGTAGCGGGGGCTAGCACAGATACGCAGTATTTT.

The gene calls are TRBV24-1 and TRBJ1-1; D perhaps matches TRBD1 (5 bases). Trimming shortened V by 3 bases and J by 1 base, and 11 bases separated the two germline ends. Germline CDR1 reads KGHDR; CDR2 reads SFDVKD. The CDR3 contains 15 residues. For the CDR3, the DNA is TGTGCCACCAGTGATAGGACACGGAGGAACACTGAAGCTTTCTTT. Translated: CATSDRTRRNTEAFF.

The CDR3 DNA reads TGTGCCACCCGCGGGACAGGGGCTGGCTACACCTTC. It translates to CATRGTGAGYTF. V usage is TRBV28 and J usage is TRBJ1-2, with TRBD1 matching 10 bases. V lost 10 bases, J lost 7 bases, and 6 bases stayed unmatched. Germline V lookup: CDR1 MDHEN, CDR2 SYDVKM. This CDR3 is built from 12 residues.

The genes are TRBV14 and TRBJ2-7; 12 bases fit TRBD2. Looked up from germline, CDR1 is SGHDN and CDR2 is FVKESK. The CDR3 consists of 16 residues. V lost 4 bases and J lost 3; bases outside the gene matches: 7. CDR3 DNA: TGTGCCAGCAGCCCTCCACTAGCGGGGGGAAGCTACGAGCAGTACTTC. Translated: CASSPPLAGGSYEQYF.